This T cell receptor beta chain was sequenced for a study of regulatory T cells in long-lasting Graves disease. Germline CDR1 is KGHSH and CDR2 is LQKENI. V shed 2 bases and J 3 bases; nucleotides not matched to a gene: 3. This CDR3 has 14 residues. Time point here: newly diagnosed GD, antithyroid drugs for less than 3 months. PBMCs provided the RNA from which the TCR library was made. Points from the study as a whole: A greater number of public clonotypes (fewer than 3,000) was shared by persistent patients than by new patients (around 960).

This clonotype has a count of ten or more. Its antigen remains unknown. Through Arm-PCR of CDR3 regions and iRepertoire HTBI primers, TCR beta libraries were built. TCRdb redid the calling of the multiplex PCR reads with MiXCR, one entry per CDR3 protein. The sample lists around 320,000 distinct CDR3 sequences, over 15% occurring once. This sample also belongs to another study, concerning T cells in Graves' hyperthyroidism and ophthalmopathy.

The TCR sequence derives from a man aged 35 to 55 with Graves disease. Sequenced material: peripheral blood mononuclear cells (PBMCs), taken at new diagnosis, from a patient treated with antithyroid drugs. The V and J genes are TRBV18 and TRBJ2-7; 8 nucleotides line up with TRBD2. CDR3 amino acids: CASSPTLADYEQYF. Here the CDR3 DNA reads TGTGCCAGCTCACCAACACTAGCGGACTACGAGCAGTACTTC. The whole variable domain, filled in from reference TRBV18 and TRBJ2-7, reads NAGVMQNPRHLVRRRGQEARLRCSPMKGHSHVYWYRQLPEEGLKFMVYLQKENIIDESGMPKERFSAEFPKEGPSILRIQQVVRGDSAAYFCASSPTLADYEQYFGPGTRLTVT.